Only a few counts were recorded for the clone carrying this T cell receptor beta chain. Its antigen is unidentified. CDR3 length: 21 residues. The junction had 26 bases not matched to a gene; V was cut back by 7 bases and J by 3 bases. CDR1 is MNHNS, CDR2 SASEGT, per germline. The record originates from a study of regulatory T cells in long-lasting Graves disease. Both iRepertoire HTBI primers and Arm-PCR of CDR3 regions were used to build the TCR beta libraries. TCRdb re-analysed the multiplex PCR reads in MiXCR, keeping a single row per CDR3 protein. Found here are under 350,000 distinct CDR3 sequences, more than 20% of them singletons; the top ten hold roughly three fifths. Study findings and constraints: Those with persistent Graves' had less TCR diversity than newly diagnosed patients. Researchers reported studying only peripheral blood, not thyroid tissue.

Specified time point: persistent/refractory GD, antithyroid drugs over 5 years with positive TRAb. Scientists built the TCR library using RNA that was extracted from PBMCs. Graves' disease diagnosis followed American Thyroid Association guidelines. The chain recombines TRBV6-1 with TRBJ1-1, with 10 bases lining up with TRBD1. This TCR was sampled from a female donor with Graves disease. The sequenced sample was peripheral blood mononuclear cells (PBMCs), obtained when the disease was refractory, from a patient treated with antithyroid drugs. The CDR3 reads CASIRSGTGVLEGVRYTEAFF. CDR3 DNA sequence: TGTGCCAGCATACGAAGCGGGACAGGGGTGTTGGAGGGAGTGAGGTACACTGAAGCTTTCTTT.